Listed below are T cell receptor beta chains from one sample, sequenced in a study of T cells in Graves' hyperthyroidism and ophthalmopathy. A single record per CDR3 protein comes from TCRdb applying MiXCR to the multiplex PCR reads. The sample comprises around 700,000 distinct CDR3 sequences, around a sixth of which are singletons, and 15% to 20% rests with the top ten. Material for sequencing was blood. Receptors were obtained from a woman in her forties or fifties with Graves' hyperthyroidism that later progressed to Graves' ophthalmopathy. Both conserved end residues are part of each CDR3. The D gene is left open where the match is weak. Only some rows state a clone size, as once, few, many or a class for expanded clones.

J gene: TRBJ1-1; V gene: TRBV11-2; D gene: -; clone size: few; CDR3 protein: CASSPSPIKQALNTEAFF; CDR3 DNA: TGTGCCAGCAGCCCCTCCCCAATTAAACAGGCGTTGAACACTGAAGCTTTCTTT
J gene: TRBJ1-4; V gene: TRBV19; D gene: -; clone size: -; CDR3 protein: CATVGGYRTNEKLFF; CDR3 DNA: TGTGCCACCGTGGGAGGGTACCGAACTAATGAAAAACTGTTTTTT
J gene: TRBJ2-2; V gene: TRBV20-1; D gene: TRBD2; clone size: -; CDR3 protein: CSADQRPSGGPGELFF; CDR3 DNA: TGCAGTGCTGACCAGCGCCCTAGCGGGGGGCCCGGGGAGCTGTTTTTT
J gene: TRBJ2-2; V gene: TRBV6-2/TRBV6-3; D gene: TRBD2; clone size: -; CDR3 protein: CASSYSRGGPGELFF; CDR3 DNA: TGTGCCAGCAGTTACTCGCGGGGGGGTCCCGGGGAGCTGTTTTTT
J gene: TRBJ2-5; V gene: TRBV6-1; D gene: TRBD1; clone size: many; CDR3 protein: CASSEIVGTGQETQYF; CDR3 DNA: TGTGCCAGCAGTGAAATAGTTGGGACAGGACAAGAGACCCAGTACTTC
J gene: TRBJ2-5; V gene: TRBV20-1; D gene: -; clone size: few; CDR3 protein: CSAAKGETQYF; CDR3 DNA: TGCAGTGCAGCGAAGGGGGAGACCCAGTACTTC
J gene: TRBJ2-1; V gene: TRBV6-1; D gene: TRBD2; clone size: -; CDR3 protein: CASKPRILAGALMEQFF; CDR3 DNA: TGTGCCAGCAAGCCCCGGATACTAGCGGGGGCCCTCATGGAGCAGTTCTTC
J gene: TRBJ2-2; V gene: TRBV2; D gene: -; clone size: many; CDR3 protein: CASSAFAEGANTGELFF; CDR3 DNA: TGTGCCAGCAGTGCCTTCGCGGAGGGCGCGAACACCGGGGAGCTGTTTTTT
J gene: TRBJ2-1; V gene: TRBV6-4; D gene: TRBD1; clone size: few; CDR3 protein: CASSNEQGATYNEQFF; CDR3 DNA: TGTGCCAGCAGTAACGAACAGGGGGCCACCTACAATGAGCAGTTCTTC
J gene: TRBJ1-1; V gene: TRBV6-2/TRBV6-3; D gene: TRBD1; clone size: once; CDR3 protein: CASGSSRDRGFFNTEAFF; CDR3 DNA: TGTGCCAGCGGCTCATCCCGGGACAGGGGATTTTTTAACACTGAAGCTTTCTTT
J gene: TRBJ1-1; V gene: TRBV6-1; D gene: TRBD1; clone size: -; CDR3 protein: CASSTLGTGRHTEAFF; CDR3 DNA: TGTGCCAGCAGCACCTTGGGGACAGGGCGTCACACTGAAGCTTTCTTT
J gene: TRBJ1-1; V gene: TRBV7-3; D gene: -; clone size: many; CDR3 protein: CASSLNPGGNTEAFF; CDR3 DNA: TGTGCCAGCAGCTTAAATCCAGGAGGAAACACTGAAGCTTTCTTT
J gene: TRBJ1-5; V gene: TRBV12-3/TRBV12-4; D gene: TRBD1; clone size: -; CDR3 protein: CAGRDRVFGTRPQHF; CDR3 DNA: TGTGCCGGCAGGGACAGGGTATTTGGGACCCGGCCCCAGCATTTT
J gene: TRBJ2-1; V gene: TRBV4-1; D gene: -; clone size: -; CDR3 protein: CASSQDGRVNEQFF; CDR3 DNA: TGCGCCAGCAGCCAAGACGGCAGGGTGAATGAGCAGTTCTTC
J gene: TRBJ1-5; V gene: TRBV28; D gene: -; clone size: once; CDR3 protein: CASRNGGVTNQPQHF; CDR3 DNA: TGTGCCAGCAGAAACGGGGGGGTTACCAATCAGCCCCAGCATTTT
J gene: TRBJ1-1; V gene: TRBV19; D gene: -; clone size: few; CDR3 protein: CASRGELSTEAFF; CDR3 DNA: TGTGCCAGTAGGGGAGAGTTGAGCACTGAAGCTTTCTTT
J gene: TRBJ2-6; V gene: TRBV27; D gene: -; clone size: few; CDR3 protein: CASSFSTASRANVLTF; CDR3 DNA: TGTGCCAGCAGTTTCTCGACAGCCTCTAGGGCCAACGTCCTGACTTTC
J gene: TRBJ2-6; V gene: TRBV2; D gene: -; clone size: -; CDR3 protein: CASSGVIFRSSGANVLTF; CDR3 DNA: TGTGCCAGCAGTGGGGTAATTTTCAGGTCCTCTGGGGCCAACGTCCTGACTTTC
J gene: TRBJ1-1; V gene: TRBV19; D gene: TRBD1; clone size: -; CDR3 protein: CASNQGGTEAFF; CDR3 DNA: TGTGCCAGTAATCAGGGGGGCACTGAAGCTTTCTTT
J gene: TRBJ2-5; V gene: TRBV5-1; D gene: TRBD1; clone size: many; CDR3 protein: CASSRDSETQYF; CDR3 DNA: TGTGCCAGCTCAAGGGACAGCGAGACCCAGTACTTC
J gene: TRBJ2-1; V gene: TRBV12-3/TRBV12-4; D gene: -; clone size: many; CDR3 protein: CASSLGWDLLWDNEQFF; CDR3 DNA: TGTGCCAGCAGCTTAGGTTGGGACCTCCTCTGGGACAATGAGCAGTTCTTC
J gene: TRBJ1-1; V gene: TRBV20-1; D gene: -; clone size: many; CDR3 protein: CSARTGPGEAFF; CDR3 DNA: TGCAGTGCCCGTACAGGGCCGGGTGAAGCTTTCTTT
J gene: TRBJ1-2; V gene: TRBV6-1; D gene: TRBD1; clone size: -; CDR3 protein: CASSDWTGNGYTF; CDR3 DNA: TGTGCCAGCAGTGACTGGACAGGGAATGGCTACACCTTC
J gene: TRBJ1-1; V gene: TRBV6-6; D gene: -; clone size: few; CDR3 protein: CASSYGTFGTEAFF; CDR3 DNA: TGTGCCAGCAGTTACGGGACATTTGGAACTGAAGCTTTCTTT
J gene: TRBJ1-6; V gene: TRBV5-4; D gene: -; clone size: few; CDR3 protein: CASSLAENSYSPLHF; CDR3 DNA: TGTGCCAGCAGCTTGGCCGAAAACAGCTATTCACCCCTCCACTTT
J gene: TRBJ2-2; V gene: TRBV11-3; D gene: TRBD2; clone size: many; CDR3 protein: CASSYTSGGFLTGELFF; CDR3 DNA: TGTGCCAGCAGTTATACTAGCGGGGGCTTCCTCACCGGGGAGCTGTTTTTT
J gene: TRBJ1-1; V gene: TRBV18; D gene: -; clone size: many; CDR3 protein: CASSNAGDEENTEAFF; CDR3 DNA: TGTGCCAGCTCAAACGCGGGGGATGAGGAGAACACTGAAGCTTTCTTT
J gene: TRBJ2-4; V gene: TRBV4-1; D gene: -; clone size: -; CDR3 protein: CASAGGKNIQYF; CDR3 DNA: TGCGCCAGCGCAGGAGGGAAGAACATTCAGTACTTC
J gene: TRBJ2-2; V gene: TRBV11-2; D gene: TRBD1; clone size: many; CDR3 protein: CASSLGQGPDGELFF; CDR3 DNA: TGTGCCAGCAGCCTAGGACAGGGCCCCGACGGGGAGCTGTTTTTT
J gene: TRBJ2-7; V gene: TRBV3-1; D gene: TRBD1; clone size: few; CDR3 protein: CASSHPGTGIHEQYF; CDR3 DNA: TGTGCCAGCAGCCATCCCGGGACAGGGATCCACGAGCAGTACTTC
J gene: TRBJ1-5; V gene: TRBV12-3/TRBV12-4; D gene: TRBD1; clone size: -; CDR3 protein: CASRNRDRGFHQPQHF; CDR3 DNA: TGTGCCAGCAGAAACCGGGACAGGGGTTTTCATCAGCCCCAGCATTTT
J gene: TRBJ1-5; V gene: TRBV12-3/TRBV12-4; D gene: -; clone size: many; CDR3 protein: CASSFRVDNQPQHF; CDR3 DNA: TGTGCCAGCAGTTTCCGAGTAGACAATCAGCCCCAGCATTTT
J gene: TRBJ2-3; V gene: TRBV6-5; D gene: TRBD1; clone size: -; CDR3 protein: CASSYPQGSTDTQYF; CDR3 DNA: TGTGCCAGCAGTTACCCACAGGGGAGCACAGATACGCAGTATTTT
J gene: TRBJ1-1; V gene: TRBV5-1; D gene: -; clone size: many; CDR3 protein: CASSSNDRREEAFF; CDR3 DNA: TGCGCCAGCAGCTCCAATGACAGGCGTGAAGAAGCTTTCTTT
J gene: TRBJ1-2; V gene: TRBV19; D gene: -; clone size: -; CDR3 protein: CASSLGRGRNLYGYTF; CDR3 DNA: TGTGCCAGCTCTCTGGGCAGGGGACGAAATCTCTATGGCTACACCTTC
J gene: TRBJ2-6; V gene: TRBV3-1; D gene: -; clone size: many; CDR3 protein: CASSRASGANVLTF; CDR3 DNA: TGTGCCAGCAGCCGTGCCTCTGGGGCCAACGTCCTGACTTTC
J gene: TRBJ1-4; V gene: TRBV12-3/TRBV12-4; D gene: TRBD1; clone size: many; CDR3 protein: CASSSTGREEKLFF; CDR3 DNA: TGTGCCAGCAGTTCGACAGGGAGGGAGGAAAAACTGTTTTTT
J gene: TRBJ1-4; V gene: TRBV30; D gene: -; clone size: -; CDR3 protein: CAWSATGINEKLFF; CDR3 DNA: TGTGCCTGGAGCGCGACAGGCATTAATGAAAAACTGTTTTTT
J gene: TRBJ2-3; V gene: TRBV6-1; D gene: TRBD2; clone size: many; CDR3 protein: CASRFQISGAADTQYF; CDR3 DNA: TGTGCCAGCAGGTTCCAGATTAGCGGGGCTGCAGATACGCAGTATTTT
J gene: TRBJ1-1; V gene: TRBV6-2/TRBV6-3; D gene: -; clone size: many; CDR3 protein: CASSYRVMNTEAFF; CDR3 DNA: TGTGCCAGCAGTTACAGGGTGATGAACACTGAAGCTTTCTTT
J gene: TRBJ2-3; V gene: TRBV5-4; D gene: TRBD2; clone size: few; CDR3 protein: CASRLASGTQYF; CDR3 DNA: TGTGCCAGCAGACTAGCGTCGGGTACGCAGTATTTT
J gene: TRBJ2-3; V gene: TRBV5-1; D gene: -; clone size: many; CDR3 protein: CASSTPMLSTDTQYF; CDR3 DNA: TGCGCCAGCAGCACCCCGATGTTGAGCACAGATACGCAGTATTTT
J gene: TRBJ2-5; V gene: TRBV20-1; D gene: TRBD2; clone size: many; CDR3 protein: CSAISSGGQETQYF; CDR3 DNA: TGCAGTGCTATCTCTAGCGGGGGACAAGAGACCCAGTACTTC
J gene: TRBJ2-3; V gene: TRBV11-3; D gene: -; clone size: many; CDR3 protein: CASSQRGGTTDTQYF; CDR3 DNA: TGTGCCAGCAGCCAACGGGGTGGGACCACAGATACGCAGTATTTT
J gene: TRBJ2-3; V gene: TRBV5-6; D gene: -; clone size: few; CDR3 protein: CASTLPGGLGSADTQYF; CDR3 DNA: TGTGCCAGCACCCTCCCAGGGGGGCTGGGCTCGGCAGATACGCAGTATTTT